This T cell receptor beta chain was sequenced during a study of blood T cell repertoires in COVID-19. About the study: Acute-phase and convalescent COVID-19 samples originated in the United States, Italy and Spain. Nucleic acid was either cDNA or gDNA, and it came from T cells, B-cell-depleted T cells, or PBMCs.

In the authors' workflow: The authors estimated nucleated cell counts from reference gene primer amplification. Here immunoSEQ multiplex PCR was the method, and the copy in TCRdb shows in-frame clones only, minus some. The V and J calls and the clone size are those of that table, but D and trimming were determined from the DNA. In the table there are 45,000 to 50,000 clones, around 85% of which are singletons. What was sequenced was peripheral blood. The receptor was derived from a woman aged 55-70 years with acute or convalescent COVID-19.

Written as DNA, the CDR3 is TGTGCCAGCAGCCAACGACTAGCGGGAGCCGGAGATACGCAGTATTTT. Translating gives CASSQRLAGAGDTQYF. The chain carries TRBV4-2 and TRBJ2-3, with 12 bases aligning to TRBD2. V gave up 2 bases and J gave up 5 bases; unmatched junction bases: 5. Per the germline V gene, CDR1 is LGHNA and CDR2 is YNFKEQ. CDR3 size: 16 residues.